Included here is one T cell receptor (beta chain) sequence, with context. No antigen is known for it. A multiplex PCR was run with 60 Vbeta primers and 13 Jbeta primers. Authors' data handling: Later analysis identified tens of millions of unique TCR beta chains, approximately 11 million shared. The assay was immunoSEQ multiplex PCR, and TCRdb's table has in-frame clones only and misses some. V and J calls and clone size are those listed in that table; D and trimming were worked out from the DNA. This repertoire shows over 75,000 clones, under 75% found once; its top ten account for about 2.3%. The entry originates in a study of cytomegalovirus exposure and HLA in healthy donors. Overall study results and limits: It emerged from a later analysis that several of the most significant clusters appeared to be linked to common viral pathogens. The majority of TCR sequences were rare, yet some public TCRs appeared in many donors.

V was shortened by 5 bases and J by 2 bases, with 12 bases between the two germline ends. The CDR3 sequence is 14 residues long. Germline CDR1 is LNHDA and CDR2 is SQIVND (reference sequence). Material: PBMCs. The chain combines TRBV19 with TRBJ1-1, with D maybe TRBD1 (6 bases). This sequence was found in a human donor in good health. CDR3: CASSPGHINTEAFF. The CDR3 DNA follows: TGTGCCAGTAGTCCGGGACACATTAACACTGAAGCTTTCTTT.